This T cell receptor (beta chain) derives from a study of T cells in Graves' hyperthyroidism and ophthalmopathy. This clonotype occurred many times. Amplification yielded TCR beta CDR3 regions, with RNA transcripts as the source. First-round RT-PCR with HTBI primers amplified the TCR CDR3 region. TCRdb re-analysed the multiplex PCR reads in MiXCR, keeping a single row per CDR3 protein. The sample contains under 450,000 distinct CDR3 sequences, less than 20% of which appear only once. Stable hyperthyroidism: no ophthalmopathy progression over 18 months of follow-up. These patients, aged 18 to 65, had recently diagnosed hyperthyroidism lasting under 2 months. Pregnant or lactating patients were excluded, as were those with uncontrolled infection or other autoimmune disease. Every diagnosis used clinical symptoms, serum thyroxine and TRAb, thyroid ultrasound and orbital computed tomography. The source material was blood. The source of this sequence is a woman younger than 30 with Graves' hyperthyroidism.

This CDR3 is CASSPNSGPGELFF. The DNA for the CDR3 is TGTGCCAGCAGTCCCAACTCTGGGCCCGGGGAGCTGTTTTTT. This chain links TRBV12-3 or TRBV12-4 with TRBJ2-2; D gene uncertain. CDR3 length: 14 residues. Trimming left V 5 bases short and J 6 bases short, with 13 bases between.